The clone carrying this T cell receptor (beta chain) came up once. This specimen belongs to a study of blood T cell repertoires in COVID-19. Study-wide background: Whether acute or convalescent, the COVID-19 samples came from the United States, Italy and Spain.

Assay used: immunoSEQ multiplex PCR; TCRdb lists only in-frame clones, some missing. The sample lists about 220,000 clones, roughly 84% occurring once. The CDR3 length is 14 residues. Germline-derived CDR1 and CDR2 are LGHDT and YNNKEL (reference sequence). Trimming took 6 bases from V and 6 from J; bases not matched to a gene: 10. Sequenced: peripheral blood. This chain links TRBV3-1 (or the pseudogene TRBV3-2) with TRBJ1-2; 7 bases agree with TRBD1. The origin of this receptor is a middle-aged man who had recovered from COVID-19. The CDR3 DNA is TGTGCCAGCAGACATAGGGGGCATTTTGATGGCTACACCTTC. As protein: CASRHRGHFDGYTF.